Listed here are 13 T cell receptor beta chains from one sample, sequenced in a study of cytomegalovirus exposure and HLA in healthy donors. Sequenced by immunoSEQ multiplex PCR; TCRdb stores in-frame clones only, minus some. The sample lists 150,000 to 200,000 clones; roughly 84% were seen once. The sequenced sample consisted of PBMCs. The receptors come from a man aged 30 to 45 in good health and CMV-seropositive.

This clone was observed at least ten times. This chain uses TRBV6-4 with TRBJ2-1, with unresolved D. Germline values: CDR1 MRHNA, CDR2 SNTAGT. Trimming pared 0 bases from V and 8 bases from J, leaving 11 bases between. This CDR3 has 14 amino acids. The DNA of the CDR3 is TGTGCCAGCAGTGACTCATTCGGTTCCGATGAGCAGTTCTTC. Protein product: CASSDSFGSDEQFF.

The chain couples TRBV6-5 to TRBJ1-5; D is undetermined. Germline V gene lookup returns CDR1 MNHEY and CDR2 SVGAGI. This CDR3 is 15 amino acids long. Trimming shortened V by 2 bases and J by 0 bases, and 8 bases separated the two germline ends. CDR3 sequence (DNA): TGTGCCAGCAGTTACGGAGGGAGTAGCAATCAGCCCCAGCATTTT. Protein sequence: CASSYGGSSNQPQHF.

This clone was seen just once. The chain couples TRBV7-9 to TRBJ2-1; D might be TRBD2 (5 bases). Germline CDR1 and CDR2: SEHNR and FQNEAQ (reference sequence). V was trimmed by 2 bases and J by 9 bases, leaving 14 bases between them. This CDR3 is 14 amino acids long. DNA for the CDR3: TGTGCCAGCAGCTTATTCGGGGATCCGGGTGAGCAGTTCTTC. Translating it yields CASSLFGDPGEQFF.

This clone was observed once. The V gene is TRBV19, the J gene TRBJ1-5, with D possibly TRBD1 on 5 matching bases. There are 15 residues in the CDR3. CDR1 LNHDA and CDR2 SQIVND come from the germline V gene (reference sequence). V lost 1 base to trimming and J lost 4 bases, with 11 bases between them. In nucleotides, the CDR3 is TGTGCCAGTAGTATAGTCGGGGGGGTGAATCAGCCCCAGCATTTT. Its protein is CASSIVGGVNQPQHF. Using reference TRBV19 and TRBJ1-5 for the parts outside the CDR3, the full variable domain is DGGITQSPKYLFRKEGQNVTLSCEQNLNHDAMYWYRQDPGQGLRLIYYSQIVNDFQKGDIAEGYSVSREKKESFPLTVTSAQKNPTAFYLCASSIVGGVNQPQHFGDGTRLSIL.

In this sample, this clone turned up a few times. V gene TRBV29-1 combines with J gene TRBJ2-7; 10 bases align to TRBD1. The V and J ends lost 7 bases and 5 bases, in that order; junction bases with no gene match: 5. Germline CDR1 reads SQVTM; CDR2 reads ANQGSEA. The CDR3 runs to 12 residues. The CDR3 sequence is CSGGQGLDEQYF. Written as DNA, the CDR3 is TGCAGCGGGGGACAGGGGCTCGACGAGCAGTACTTC.

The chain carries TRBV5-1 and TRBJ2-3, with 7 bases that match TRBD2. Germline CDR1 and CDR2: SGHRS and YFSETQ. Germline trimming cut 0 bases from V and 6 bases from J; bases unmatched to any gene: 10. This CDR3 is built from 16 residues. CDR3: CASSLDPGNGRDTQYF. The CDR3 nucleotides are TGCGCCAGCAGCTTGGATCCGGGGAACGGGAGGGATACGCAGTATTTT. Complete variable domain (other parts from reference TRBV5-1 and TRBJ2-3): KAGVTQTPRYLIKTRGQQVTLSCSPISGHRSVSWYQQTPGQGLQFLFEYFSETQRNKGNFPGRFSGRQFSNSRSEMNVSTLELGDSALYLCASSLDPGNGRDTQYFGPGTRLTVL.

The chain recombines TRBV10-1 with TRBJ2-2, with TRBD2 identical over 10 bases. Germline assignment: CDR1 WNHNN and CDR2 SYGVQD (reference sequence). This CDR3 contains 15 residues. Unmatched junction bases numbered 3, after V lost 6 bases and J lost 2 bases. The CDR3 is CASSTSGTNTGELFF. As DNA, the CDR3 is TGCGCCAGCAGCACTAGCGGGACCAACACCGGGGAGCTGTTTTTT.

The DNA of the CDR3 is TGTGCCAGCAGCAGGGCGGATCTTTATGGCTACACCTTC. The encoded protein is CASSRADLYGYTF. The chain links TRBV27 to TRBJ1-2; maybe TRBD1 (5 bases). CDR3 length equals 13 residues. V was trimmed by 6 bases and J by 5 bases, leaving 13 bases between them. The germline V gene encodes CDR1 MNHEY and CDR2 SMNVEV (reference sequence).

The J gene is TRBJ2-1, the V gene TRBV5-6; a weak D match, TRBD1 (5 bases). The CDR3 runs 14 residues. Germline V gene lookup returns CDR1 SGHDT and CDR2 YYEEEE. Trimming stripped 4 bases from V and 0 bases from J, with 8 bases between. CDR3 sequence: CASSRQSSYNEQFF. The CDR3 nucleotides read TGTGCCAGCAGCCGACAGAGCTCCTACAATGAGCAGTTCTTC.

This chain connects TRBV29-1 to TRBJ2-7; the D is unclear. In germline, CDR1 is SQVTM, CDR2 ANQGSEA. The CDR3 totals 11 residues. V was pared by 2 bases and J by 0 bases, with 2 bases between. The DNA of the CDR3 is TGCAGCGTTGAACTCTCCTACGAGCAGTACTTC. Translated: CSVELSYEQYF.

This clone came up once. CDR3 in amino acids: CASSSEPGGGYTGELFF. The CDR3 nucleotides are TGTGCCAGCAGCTCGGAGCCTGGAGGCGGATACACCGGGGAGCTGTTTTTT. The chain employs TRBV7-7 and TRBJ2-2; weak D call: TRBD2 (5 bases). The CDR3 is 17 residues long. Trimming cost V 4 bases and J 3 bases, with 18 bases left between them. From germline, CDR1 is SSHAT and CDR2 FNYEAQ (reference sequence). The variable domain in full, with the rest retrieved from reference TRBV7-7 and TRBJ2-2, is GAGVSQSPRYKVTKRGQDVTLRCDPISSHATLYWYQQALGQGPEFLTYFNYEAQPDKSGLPSDRFSAERPEGSISTLTIQRTEQRDSAMYRCASSSEPGGGYTGELFFGEGSRLTVL.

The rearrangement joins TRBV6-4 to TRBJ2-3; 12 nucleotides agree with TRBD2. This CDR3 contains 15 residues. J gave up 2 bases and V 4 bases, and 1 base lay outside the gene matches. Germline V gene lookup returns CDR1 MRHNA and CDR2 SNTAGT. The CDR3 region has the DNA TGTGCCAGCAGTGCTAGCGGGGGGGCCACAGATACGCAGTATTTT. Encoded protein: CASSASGGATDTQYF.

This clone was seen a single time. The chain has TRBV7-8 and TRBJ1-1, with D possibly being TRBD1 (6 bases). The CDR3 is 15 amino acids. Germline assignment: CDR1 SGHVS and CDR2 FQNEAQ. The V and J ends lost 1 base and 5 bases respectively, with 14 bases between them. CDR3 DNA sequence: TGTGCCAGCAGCTTAGGTTCAGGGGTAAGGACTGAAGCTTTCTTT. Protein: CASSLGSGVRTEAFF.